This TCR beta chain was captured by sequencing in a study of vaccination and CD4 T cells after COVID-19. On the study more broadly: Convalescent individuals numbered four females and six males, two being Hispanic.

An Oncomine TCR Beta short-read assay was used to sequence the DNA from cultured CD4+ T cells. TCRdb re-analysed the PCR reads in MiXCR, keeping a single row per CDR3 protein. There are some 10,000 distinct CDR3 sequences in the sample; around 60% occur only once, and 20% to 30% lies in the top ten. With regard to this clonotype: Its antigen is unidentified.

Treatment noted: roughly ten-day PBMC culture with coronavirus spike peptide pools or control peptides (ViraFEST assay). Losses at the gene ends were 6 bases for V and 3 bases for J; bases not matched to a gene: 7. This CDR3 spans 16 amino acids. From germline, CDR1 is MDHEN and CDR2 SYDVKM. The TCR was taken from a human donor who had recovered from COVID-19. The specimen was CD4+ T cells from blood, cultured in vitro, collected before SARS-CoV-2 vaccination. The V gene is TRBV28, the J gene TRBJ1-5, with 11 bases that match TRBD1. The CDR3 loop is CASRSDRGPLNQPQHF. The CDR3 DNA follows: TGTGCCAGCAGGTCGGACAGGGGGCCGCTCAATCAGCCCCAGCATTTT.